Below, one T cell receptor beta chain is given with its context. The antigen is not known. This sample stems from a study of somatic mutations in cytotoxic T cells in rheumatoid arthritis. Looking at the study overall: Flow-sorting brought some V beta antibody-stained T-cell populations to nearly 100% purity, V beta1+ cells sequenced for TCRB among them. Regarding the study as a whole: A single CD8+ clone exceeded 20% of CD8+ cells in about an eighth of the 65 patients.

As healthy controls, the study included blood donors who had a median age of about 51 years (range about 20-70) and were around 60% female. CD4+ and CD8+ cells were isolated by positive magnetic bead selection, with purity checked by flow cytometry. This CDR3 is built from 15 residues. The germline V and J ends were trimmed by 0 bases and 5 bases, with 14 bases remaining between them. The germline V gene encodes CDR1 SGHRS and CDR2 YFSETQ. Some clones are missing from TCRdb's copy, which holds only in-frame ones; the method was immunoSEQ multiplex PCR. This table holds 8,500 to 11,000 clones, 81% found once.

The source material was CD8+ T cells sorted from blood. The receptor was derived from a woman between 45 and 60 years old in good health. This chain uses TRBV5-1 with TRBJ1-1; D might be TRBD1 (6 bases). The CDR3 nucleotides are TGCGCCAGCAGCTTGGTAGGGGGGGCCTGGACTGAAGCTTTCTTT. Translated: CASSLVGGAWTEAFF. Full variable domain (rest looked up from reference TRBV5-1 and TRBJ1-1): KAGVTQTPRYLIKTRGQQVTLSCSPISGHRSVSWYQQTPGQGLQFLFEYFSETQRNKGNFPGRFSGRQFSNSRSEMNVSTLELGDSALYLCASSLVGGAWTEAFFGQGTRLTVV.